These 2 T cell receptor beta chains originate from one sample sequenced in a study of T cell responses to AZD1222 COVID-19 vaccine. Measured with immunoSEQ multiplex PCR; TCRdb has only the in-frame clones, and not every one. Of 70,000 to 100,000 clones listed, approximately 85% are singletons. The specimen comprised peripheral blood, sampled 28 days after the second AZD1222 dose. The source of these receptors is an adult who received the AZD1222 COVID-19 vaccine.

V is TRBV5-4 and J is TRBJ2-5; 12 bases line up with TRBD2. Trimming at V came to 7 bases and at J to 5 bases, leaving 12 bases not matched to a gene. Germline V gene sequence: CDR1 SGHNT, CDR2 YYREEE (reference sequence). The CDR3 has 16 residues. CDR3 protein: CASSSATSGGKETQYF. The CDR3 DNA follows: TGTGCCAGCTCTTCGGCGACTAGCGGGGGCAAGGAGACCCAGTACTTC.

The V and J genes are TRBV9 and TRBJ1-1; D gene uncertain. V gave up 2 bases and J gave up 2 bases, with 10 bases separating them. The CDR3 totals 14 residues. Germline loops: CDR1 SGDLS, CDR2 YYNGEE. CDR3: CASSVVDDNTEAFF. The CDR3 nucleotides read TGTGCCAGCAGCGTCGTGGATGACAACACTGAAGCTTTCTTT.